The 27 T cell receptor beta chains below were found in one sample sequenced in a study of OX40 agonist ivuxolimab in advanced cancers. The assay was immunoSEQ multiplex PCR, and TCRdb's table has in-frame clones only and misses some. Counted here are tens of thousands of clones, 84% occurring once; the ten biggest clones make up over 15%. The material sequenced was CD4+ or CD8+ T cells sorted from blood, taken in a trial of the OX40 agonist ivuxolimab. The origin of the receptors is an adult with an advanced solid tumor such as melanoma, head and neck, liver or kidney cancer.

The chain employs TRBV11-2 and TRBJ2-3, with D tentatively TRBD1 or TRBD2 (5 bases each). CDR3 size: 12 residues. CDR1 is SGHAT and CDR2 is FQNNGV in the germline V gene. Trimming cost V 5 bases and J 3 bases, with 6 bases left between them. As DNA, the CDR3 is TGTGCCAGCAGCGAGGGGACAGATACGCAGTATTTT. It yields the protein CASSEGTDTQYF.

The chain uses TRBV6-6 and TRBJ1-1; D is unresolved. V was trimmed by 8 bases and J by 4 bases, leaving 17 bases between them. The germline gives CDR1 MNHNY, CDR2 SVGAGI (reference sequence). The CDR3 extends over 14 amino acids. The CDR3 DNA reads as TGTGCCAGCTTTTTTGGCTTTCCCAGCACTGAAGCTTTCTTT. This gives the protein CASFFGFPSTEAFF.

This rearrangement joins TRBV6-4 to TRBJ2-2; 7 bases align to TRBD2. CDR1 is MRHNA, CDR2 SNTAGT, per germline. CDR3 length: 16 residues. Trimming cost V 7 bases and J 2 bases; bases outside gene matches: 10. The CDR3: CASTPGLAVNTGELFF. In DNA form, the CDR3 reads TGTGCCAGCACCCCAGGGCTAGCGGTAAACACCGGGGAGCTGTTTTTT.

The V and J genes are TRBV9 and TRBJ2-1; 7 bases are a match to TRBD1. CDR1 and CDR2 (germline): SGDLS, YYNGEE. CDR3 size: 14 residues. Trimming cost V 0 bases and J 12 bases; bases outside gene matches: 9. The CDR3 protein is CASSVETGMIGQFF. The CDR3 region has the DNA TGTGCCAGCAGCGTAGAGACAGGGATGATCGGGCAGTTCTTC.

This clone was seen a single time. The CDR3 sequence: CAWSATSGGQETQYF. CDR3 nucleotide sequence: TGTGCCTGGAGTGCGACTAGCGGGGGCCAAGAGACCCAGTACTTC. The J gene is TRBJ2-5, the V gene TRBV30, with 12 bases lining up with TRBD2. The junction had 1 base not matched to a gene; V was cut back by 1 base and J by 1 base. CDR3 size: 15 residues. The germline CDR1 and CDR2 sequences are GTSNPN and SVGIG (reference sequence).

This chain uses TRBV6-6 with TRBJ1-1; D ambiguous. Deletions cut 2 bases from V and 7 bases from J, with 14 bases between. This CDR3 spans 14 amino acids. Germline V gene lookup returns CDR1 MNHNY and CDR2 SVGAGI (reference sequence). The CDR3 is CASSYGGSFVEAFF. CDR3 DNA: TGTGCCAGCAGTTACGGCGGGTCCTTCGTTGAAGCTTTCTTT.

This clone was observed a few times. The chain employs TRBV14 and TRBJ2-3; unclear D gene. The germline gives CDR1 SGHDN, CDR2 FVKESK. This CDR3 is 15 amino acids long. V lost 4 bases to trimming and J lost 0 bases, with 11 bases between them. The CDR3 loop is CASSRSYLSTDTQYF. The CDR3 region has the DNA TGTGCCAGCAGCCGGTCCTATTTAAGCACAGATACGCAGTATTTT.

The V and J genes are TRBV5-1 and TRBJ1-6, with TRBD1 identical over 9 bases. Germline lookup yields CDR1 SGHRS and CDR2 YFSETQ. The junction had 3 bases not matched to a gene; V was cut back by 4 bases and J by 7 bases. There are 14 residues in the CDR3. CDR3 sequence reads: CASSGGTGNSPLHF. CDR3 coding DNA: TGCGCCAGCAGCGGGGGGACAGGGAATTCACCCCTCCACTTT.

This chain links TRBV28 with TRBJ2-1, with D possibly being TRBD2 (6 bases). The V and J ends lost 11 bases and 5 bases respectively, with 31 bases between them. The CDR3 runs 18 residues. Germline lookup yields CDR1 MDHEN and CDR2 SYDVKM. The CDR3 coding sequence is TGTGCCCACTCGGGGACTCTTGGAGGGGCGGGGCGACACAATGAGCAGTTCTTC. Its protein is CAHSGTLGGAGRHNEQFF. Together with reference TRBV28 and TRBJ2-1, the CDR3 gives the full variable domain: DVKVTQSSRYLVKRTGEKVFLECVQDMDHENMFWYRQDPGLGLRLIYFSYDVKMKEKGDIPEGYSVSREKKERFSLILESASTNQTSMYLCAHSGTLGGAGRHNEQFFGPGTRLTVL.

The chain uses TRBV29-1 and TRBJ2-3; no definite D call. The V end was cut by 6 bases, the J end by 2 bases, with 12 bases between. The CDR3 is 13 residues long. CDR1 and CDR2 from the germline V gene are SQVTM and ANQGSEA. CDR3 residues: CSVTALITDTQYF. For the CDR3, the DNA is TGCAGCGTGACCGCCCTGATCACAGATACGCAGTATTTT.

The rearrangement uses TRBV18 and TRBJ2-5, with 12 bases fitting TRBD2. The V and J ends lost 3 bases and 5 bases, in that order; junction bases with no gene match: 10. This CDR3 is built from 17 residues. Germline V gene data show CDR1 as KGHSH and CDR2 as LQKENI. CDR3 nucleotide sequence: TGTGCCAGCTCACCGCACCTAGCGGGGGGGCCCGGGGAGACCCAGTACTTC. Its translation: CASSPHLAGGPGETQYF. Based on the CDR3 plus reference TRBV18 and TRBJ2-5, the full variable domain is NAGVMQNPRHLVRRRGQEARLRCSPMKGHSHVYWYRQLPEEGLKFMVYLQKENIIDESGMPKERFSAEFPKEGPSILRIQQVVRGDSAAYFCASSPHLAGGPGETQYFGPGTRLLVL.

V is TRBV27 and J is TRBJ2-5; D could derive from TRBD1 or TRBD2 (6 bases each). With 5 bases removed from V and 5 bases from J, the gap between germline ends came to 18 bases. CDR3 length: 15 amino acids. The germline CDR1 and CDR2 sequences are MNHEY and SMNVEV (reference sequence). CDR3 region: CASSTAGGLRETQYF. CDR3 in DNA: TGTGCCAGCAGTACTGCCGGGGGCCTTAGGGAGACCCAGTACTTC.

Details on this clone: At one end the junction does not follow the germline gene, possibly because of a read error. CDR3: CASSPTGLAGGLETQYF. Written as DNA, the CDR3 is TGTGCCAGCAGCCCGACCGGACTAGCGGGGGGGTTGGAGACCCAATACTTC. The chain employs TRBV9 and TRBJ2-5, with 15 bases that match TRBD2. Germline loops: CDR1 SGDLS, CDR2 YYNGEE. This CDR3 is 17 amino acids long.

This chain links TRBV6-6 with TRBJ2-5, with a weak D call TRBD1 (5 bases). The CDR3 sequence is 14 residues long. Germline values: CDR1 MNHNY, CDR2 SVGAGI (reference sequence). Between the trimmed V and J ends, which lost 6 bases and 2 bases, there was a span of 13 bases. CDR3 protein: CASSSDSLQETQYF. Written as DNA, the CDR3 is TGTGCCAGCAGCTCTGACAGCTTGCAAGAGACCCAGTACTTC.

The V and J genes are TRBV7-9 and TRBJ1-2; 7 bases match TRBD1. This CDR3 has 18 amino acids. Trimming cost V 5 bases and J 1 base; bases outside gene matches: 16. Germline-derived CDR1 and CDR2 are SEHNR and FQNEAQ (reference sequence). The CDR3 protein is CASSDEGAHGVGNYGYTF. CDR3 nucleotide sequence: TGTGCCAGCAGCGACGAGGGGGCTCATGGGGTTGGTAACTATGGCTACACCTTC.

The chain carries TRBV11-2 and TRBJ1-1; D call uncertain. The CDR3 length is 11 residues. Germline V gene sequence: CDR1 SGHAT, CDR2 FQNNGV. Trimming removed 3 bases from V and 5 bases from J, with 4 bases in between. CDR3 amino acids: CASSFITEAFF. CDR3 DNA: TGTGCCAGCAGCTTCATAACTGAAGCTTTCTTT.

The rearrangement links TRBV4-2 to TRBJ2-7; D may be TRBD1 (5 bases). V was cut by 2 bases and J by 2 bases, with 16 bases left in between. Germline CDR1 reads LGHNA; CDR2 reads YNFKEQ. The CDR3 is 16 amino acids. CDR3 sequence (DNA): TGTGCCAGCAGCCAATTGGGGCAGGGTCACCCCTACGAGCAGTACTTC. Encoded protein: CASSQLGQGHPYEQYF.

This clone appeared a few times. The gene calls are TRBV7-3 and TRBJ2-7; D unresolved. Trimming removed 3 bases at V and 4 bases at J, with 10 bases between. This CDR3 is 13 amino acids long. The germline CDR1 and CDR2 sequences are SGHTA and FQGTGA. The CDR3 nucleotides read TGTGCCAGCAGCTTCGGCGAGTTTTACGAGCAGTACTTC. Its translation is CASSFGEFYEQYF.

The chain couples TRBV14 to TRBJ2-1; D gene unclear. V was cut by 5 bases and J by 9 bases, with 20 bases left in between. This CDR3 contains 15 residues. Germline V gene sequence: CDR1 SGHDN, CDR2 FVKESK. The CDR3 DNA follows: TGTGCCAGCAGCTCAAGGGAATTATTAAACACTGAGCAGTTCTTC. This codes for CASSSRELLNTEQFF.

The chain joins TRBV6-5 to TRBJ1-1, with D tentatively TRBD1 (5 bases). The CDR3 length is 12 residues. The germline CDR1 and CDR2 sequences are MNHEY and SVGAGI. With 2 bases removed from V and 8 bases from J, the gap between germline ends came to 9 bases. CDR3 coding DNA: TGTGCCAGCAGTTACGTCGGGGGGGAAGCTTTCTTT. Amino acid sequence: CASSYVGGEAFF.

Here the CDR3 reads CASSFAGGGANTGELFF. CDR3 in DNA: TGTGCCAGCAGCTTTGCGGGGGGCGGGGCGAACACCGGGGAGCTGTTTTTT. V gene TRBV11-2 combines with J gene TRBJ2-2; TRBD2 matches 8 bases. This CDR3 comprises 17 residues. Germline-derived CDR1 and CDR2 are SGHAT and FQNNGV. V lost 3 bases and J lost 0; bases outside the gene matches: 6.

The chain recombines TRBV5-6 with TRBJ2-1, with TRBD2 matching 12 bases. Looked up from germline, CDR1 is SGHDT and CDR2 is YYEEEE. V lost 0 bases to trimming and J lost 8 bases; unmatched junction nucleotides: 6. The CDR3 is made up of 16 amino acids. This chain's CDR3 is CASSLELAGGLDEQFF. The CDR3 region has the DNA TGTGCCAGCAGCTTGGAGCTAGCGGGGGGGCTCGATGAGCAGTTCTTC.

In DNA, the CDR3 is TGTGCCAGCAGTTTTTGGGGACAGCCCCAGCATTTT. Translating gives CASSFWGQPQHF. The chain is built from TRBV28 and TRBJ1-5; D remains ambiguous. The CDR3 has 12 amino acids. The V and J ends lost 3 bases and 7 bases respectively, with 7 bases between them. CDR1 is MDHEN and CDR2 is SYDVKM in the germline V gene.

This clone was counted only a few times. V and J are TRBV27 and TRBJ2-5; D uncertain. Between the trimmed V and J ends, which lost 1 base and 5 bases, there was a span of 14 bases. This CDR3 contains 15 residues. Germline loops: CDR1 MNHEY, CDR2 SMNVEV (reference sequence). This CDR3 is CASSLLGSREETQYF. The CDR3 DNA reads TGTGCCAGCAGTTTATTGGGATCTCGAGAGGAGACCCAGTACTTC.

DNA for the CDR3: TGTGCCAGCAATCAGGGCTCCTATAATTCACCCCTCCACTTT. Residues: CASNQGSYNSPLHF. V gene TRBV6-6 combines with J gene TRBJ1-6; possible D gene TRBD1, 5 bases. The CDR3 is made up of 14 amino acids. Germline CDR1 and CDR2: MNHNY and SVGAGI (reference sequence). V lost 7 bases and J 0 bases, leaving 7 bases between the germline ends.

This clone was counted a few times. J is TRBJ2-7 and V is TRBV27; TRBD2 agrees at 8 bases. The CDR3 covers 14 residues. Germline CDR1 and CDR2: MNHEY and SMNVEV (reference sequence). The V gene end was trimmed by 6 bases and the J gene end by 0 bases; junction bases not matched to a gene: 4. The CDR3 nucleotides are TGTGCCAGCAGCGCGGGGGGAGTCTCCTACGAGCAGTACTTC. Amino acid sequence: CASSAGGVSYEQYF.

The chain links TRBV15 to TRBJ1-1, with 11 bases matching TRBD1. Unmatched junction bases numbered 13, after V lost 6 bases and J lost 4 bases. CDR1 is LNHNV, CDR2 YYDKDF, per germline (reference sequence). This CDR3 region has 17 residues. The CDR3 reads CATSPDRGHLPGTEAFF. CDR3 nucleotide sequence: TGTGCCACCAGTCCGGACAGGGGGCACCTTCCGGGCACTGAAGCTTTCTTT.